Below, 31 T cell receptor beta chains from the same sample are listed, as sequenced in a study of blood T cells in healthy people across ages. The use of a sample-barcoded 5' primer and a J-beta primer mix characterized a second PCR of 7 to 11 cycles. A single record per CDR3 protein comes from TCRdb applying MiXCR to the 5' RACE reads. The sample contains fewer than 750,000 distinct CDR3 sequences, around half of which appear only once. The sequenced sample consisted of blood. The receptors were sampled from a man at least 80 years old in good health.

The chain couples TRBV28 to TRBJ2-7; D gene ambiguous. V lost 5 bases to trimming and J lost 2 bases, with 16 bases between them. CDR3 length: 15 residues. Germline V gene sequence: CDR1 MDHEN, CDR2 SYDVKM. The CDR3 region is CASSPPAGWAYEQYF. In DNA form, the CDR3 reads TGTGCCAGCAGTCCGCCGGCTGGATGGGCCTACGAGCAGTACTTC.

V and J are TRBV9 and TRBJ2-7; 8 bases map to TRBD1. Germline loops: CDR1 SGDLS, CDR2 YYNGEE. This CDR3 region has 17 residues. V lost 0 bases to trimming and J lost 4 bases; unmatched junction nucleotides: 12. Here the CDR3 reads CASSVAGTGGFHYEQYF. The CDR3 bases are TGTGCCAGCAGCGTAGCTGGAACAGGGGGTTTCCATTACGAGCAGTACTTC.

The chain has TRBV7-2 and TRBJ2-4, with 8 positions matching TRBD1. Germline values: CDR1 SGHTA, CDR2 FQGNSA. The CDR3 covers 13 residues. V lost 10 bases and J lost 9; bases outside the gene matches: 11. CDR3 loop: CATKTTGVGIQYF. CDR3 coding DNA: TGTGCCACCAAAACGACAGGGGTAGGCATTCAGTACTTC.

V usage is TRBV27 and J usage is TRBJ2-1; perhaps D is TRBD1 or TRBD2 (5 bases each). Germline V lookup: CDR1 MNHEY, CDR2 SMNVEV (reference sequence). Deletions cut 3 bases from V and 0 bases from J, with 15 bases between. The CDR3 loop spans 17 amino acids. This CDR3 reads CASSFDGRDASYNEQFF. The CDR3 DNA is TGTGCCAGCAGTTTCGATGGTCGGGACGCCTCCTACAATGAGCAGTTCTTC.

The rearrangement uses TRBV20-1 and TRBJ2-5; 8 bases map to TRBD2. V was clipped by 1 base and J by 5 bases; unmatched bases: 15. Germline lookup yields CDR1 DFQATT and CDR2 SNEGSKA (reference sequence). The CDR3 has 17 amino acids. The CDR3 DNA is TGCAGTGCTAGAGGGCAACTTAGAAGCGGGAGAGGGGAGACCCAGTACTTC. Protein: CSARGQLRSGRGETQYF.

This chain joins TRBV9 and TRBJ1-6, with TRBD1 as a possible D gene (5 bases). Trimming left V 2 bases short and J 7 bases short, with 10 bases between. This CDR3 has 14 amino acids. Germline V lookup: CDR1 SGDLS, CDR2 YYNGEE. The CDR3 spells CASSVTAINSPLHF. CDR3 in DNA: TGTGCCAGCAGCGTGACAGCCATAAATTCACCCCTCCACTTT.

The chain links TRBV20-1 to TRBJ2-1, with TRBD1 matching 8 bases. Trimming cost V 4 bases and J 7 bases; bases outside gene matches: 9. Germline CDR1 and CDR2: DFQATT and SNEGSKA (reference sequence). This CDR3 has 14 amino acids. The chain's CDR3 is CSANTPWTGNEQFF. In DNA form, the CDR3 reads TGCAGTGCTAATACCCCCTGGACAGGGAATGAGCAGTTCTTC.

This clonotype appeared many times. One base away lies a much larger clone, so this may be a sequencing read error. The chain uses TRBV6-5 and TRBJ2-5; TRBD1 or TRBD2 may be the D gene (5 bases each). Germline CDR1 and CDR2: MNHEY and SVGAGI. This CDR3 contains 14 residues. The CDR3 coding sequence is TGTGCCAGCAGTGACTCGGGGCAACAAGAGACCCAGTACTTC. Translating it yields CASSDSGQQETQYF.

The chain joins TRBV11-2 to TRBJ2-1; 7 nucleotides line up with TRBD1. Germline V gene data show CDR1 as SGHAT and CDR2 as FQNNGV. This CDR3 is 17 amino acids long. J lost 3 bases, V lost 4 bases, and 12 bases had no gene match. The CDR3 sequence is CASSSGGLSSNYNEQFF. CDR3 nucleotide sequence: TGTGCCAGCAGCTCAGGGGGTCTCTCCAGCAACTACAATGAGCAGTTCTTC.

The J gene is TRBJ2-7, the V gene TRBV29-1, with TRBD1 matching 9 bases. CDR3 length equals 13 residues. CDR1 is SQVTM and CDR2 is ANQGSEA in the germline V gene. Trimming took 6 bases from V and 1 from J; bases not matched to a gene: 4. The CDR3 coding sequence is TGCAGCGTGATGACAGGGGGGTCCTACGAGCAGTACTTC. Translating gives CSVMTGGSYEQYF.

This clonotype turned up a few times. V is TRBV20-1 and J is TRBJ2-5, with D uncertain. This CDR3 has 11 residues. Germline V gene data show CDR1 as DFQATT and CDR2 as SNEGSKA (reference sequence). The V and J ends lost 7 bases and 10 bases respectively, with 16 bases between them. This chain's CDR3 is CSGRGPGGQYF. CDR3 coding DNA: TGCAGTGGCAGAGGTCCGGGTGGCCAGTACTTC.

This clonotype was counted only a few times. The chain links TRBV4-3 to TRBJ2-1, with 13 bases lining up with TRBD2. The germline CDR1 and CDR2 sequences are LGHNA and YSLEER. CDR3 length equals 17 residues. V lost 0 bases, J lost 5 bases, and 4 bases stayed unmatched. CDR3 nucleotides: TGCGCCAGCAGCCAAGAACTAGCGGGAGGGCCTGACAATGAGCAGTTCTTC. Translating gives CASSQELAGGPDNEQFF.

The V and J genes are TRBV7-2 and TRBJ2-7; D may correspond to TRBD1 or TRBD2 (5 bases each). The J call is in doubt because the DNA end fits TRBJ2-4 better. Germline lookup yields CDR1 SGHTA and CDR2 FQGNSA. The CDR3 covers 14 residues. CDR3 DNA sequence: TGTGCCAGCAGCAACCAGGCCCCGAGGGGCATTCAGTACTTC. This sequence encodes CASSNQAPRGIQYF.

This clonotype was counted ten times or more. This chain uses TRBV6-6 with TRBJ2-1, with unresolved D. The V end was cut by 5 bases, the J end by 5 bases, with 7 bases between. In germline, CDR1 is MNHNY, CDR2 SVGAGI (reference sequence). The CDR3 is 12 residues long. The CDR3 loop reads CASSRTDNEQFF. The CDR3 DNA is TGTGCCAGCAGTCGGACGGACAATGAGCAGTTCTTC.

This clonotype appeared a few times. The genes are TRBV6-4 and TRBJ2-1; TRBD1 is a possible D gene (5 bases). With 0 bases removed from V and 8 bases from J, the gap between germline ends came to 14 bases. Germline-derived CDR1 and CDR2 are MRHNA and SNTAGT. The CDR3 runs to 15 residues. CDR3 region: CASSDSGRVPHEQFF. The CDR3 region has the DNA TGTGCCAGCAGTGACTCCGGCAGGGTGCCCCATGAGCAGTTCTTC.

This chain joins TRBV7-9 and TRBJ1-1, with TRBD1 matching over 7 bases. This CDR3 region has 14 residues. Germline V gives CDR1 SEHNR, CDR2 FQNEAQ (reference sequence). With V trimmed by 6 bases and J by 7 bases, 11 bases remained unmatched. DNA of the CDR3: TGTGCCAGCAGACCCGGGACAGCGACTCTTGAAGCTTTCTTT. Encoded protein: CASRPGTATLEAFF.

This clonotype has only a few counts. The chain uses TRBV29-1 and TRBJ2-1; a weak D match, TRBD2 (5 bases). This CDR3 contains 14 residues. Per germline, CDR1 SQVTM and CDR2 ANQGSEA. The germline V and J ends were trimmed by 1 base and 1 base, with 8 bases remaining between them. CDR3 sequence (DNA): TGCAGCGTTGAAGGGCGGGCTTCCTACAATGAGCAGTTCTTC. Amino acid sequence: CSVEGRASYNEQFF.

This clonotype was detected only a few times. V and J are TRBV20-1 and TRBJ2-4; 7 nucleotides line up with TRBD2. Germline V gene sequence: CDR1 DFQATT, CDR2 SNEGSKA (reference sequence). Germline trimming cut 4 bases from V and 3 bases from J; bases unmatched to any gene: 9. This CDR3 comprises 15 residues. CDR3 coding DNA: TGCAGTGCTAACCCCTGGGAGGGCGGCAAAAACATTCAGTACTTC. Translating gives CSANPWEGGKNIQYF.

The V gene is TRBV20-1, the J gene TRBJ2-1; 10 bases map to TRBD2. The J call is doubtful: the DNA matches TRBJ2-7 better. In germline, CDR1 is DFQATT, CDR2 SNEGSKA (reference sequence). The CDR3 sequence is 14 residues long. The CDR3 is CSASKRGGHNEQYF. CDR3 DNA sequence: TGCAGTGCTTCAAAGCGGGGGGGCCACAATGAGCAGTACTTC.

This clonotype was observed a few times. This chain uses TRBV6-2 or TRBV6-3 with TRBJ2-7; D might be TRBD1 (6 bases). This CDR3 spans 14 amino acids. The V and J ends lost 0 bases and 2 bases respectively, with 8 bases between them. CDR1 is MNHEY and CDR2 is SVGEGT in the germline V gene. The CDR3 spells CASSYSAGAYEQYF. The CDR3 region has the DNA TGTGCCAGCAGTTACTCGGCAGGGGCCTACGAGCAGTACTTC.

The rearrangement links TRBV20-1 to TRBJ2-1, with 11 bases that match TRBD2. The CDR3 is 14 residues long. With V trimmed by 1 base and J by 7 bases, 3 bases remained unmatched. Per the germline V gene, CDR1 is DFQATT and CDR2 is SNEGSKA (reference sequence). In nucleotides, the CDR3 is TGCAGTGCTAGAGCCCTAGCGGGAGGTAATGAGCAGTTCTTC. This encodes CSARALAGGNEQFF.

This clonotype was seen only a few times. The chain is built from TRBV15 and TRBJ2-5, with 8 bases identical to TRBD2. The CDR3 loop spans 15 amino acids. V gave up 1 base and J gave up 3 bases; unmatched junction bases: 4. Germline CDR1 LNHNV, CDR2 YYDKDF (reference sequence). The CDR3 coding sequence is TGTGCCACCAGCAGAGGTAGCGGGGTCAAAGAGACCCAGTACTTC. It specifies CATSRGSGVKETQYF.

This chain uses TRBV20-1 with TRBJ1-1; D unresolved. The CDR3 runs to 13 residues. The V gene lost 5 bases and the J gene lost 7 bases, with 17 bases spanning the gap. Germline CDR1 is DFQATT and CDR2 is SNEGSKA (reference sequence). The chain's CDR3 is CSAGLGFTGEAFF. The CDR3 region has the DNA TGCAGTGCTGGCCTGGGGTTTACTGGTGAAGCTTTCTTT.

The chain couples TRBV9 to TRBJ2-2; D call uncertain. Trimming removed 4 bases from V and 2 bases from J, with 12 bases in between. The CDR3 sequence is 15 residues long. Looked up from germline, CDR1 is SGDLS and CDR2 is YYNGEE. The CDR3 loop reads CASSQSTVNTGELFF. The DNA of the CDR3 is TGTGCCAGCAGCCAATCGACGGTAAACACCGGGGAGCTGTTTTTT.

The rearrangement links TRBV6-2 or TRBV6-3 to TRBJ2-5; the match to TRBD2 covers 15 bases. There are 20 residues in the CDR3. The V segment lost 0 bases and the J segment 4 bases; nucleotides outside the gene matches: 12. The germline gives CDR1 MNHEY, CDR2 SVGEGT. The CDR3 spells CASSYSRMGLAGGRGETQYF. DNA for the CDR3: TGTGCCAGCAGTTACTCGAGGATGGGACTAGCGGGAGGAAGGGGAGAGACCCAGTACTTC.

This clonotype occurred a few times. The genes are TRBV20-1 and TRBJ1-6; 7 positions agree with TRBD1. This CDR3 is built from 12 residues. With V trimmed by 5 bases and J by 8 bases, 3 bases remained unmatched. Germline V lookup: CDR1 DFQATT, CDR2 SNEGSKA (reference sequence). In nucleotides, the CDR3 is TGCAGTGCTTCAACAGGGGATTCACCCCTCCACTTT. This codes for CSASTGDSPLHF.

The rearrangement joins TRBV10-3 to TRBJ2-1, with 12 nucleotides matching TRBD2. V dropped 4 bases and J dropped 9; count of bases not matched to a gene: 7. This CDR3 has 15 amino acids. Germline-derived CDR1 and CDR2 are ENHRY and SYGVKD. CDR3 DNA sequence: TGTGCCATCAGTGCCCGACTAGCGGGAGACGGTGAGCAGTTCTTC. Translation gives CAISARLAGDGEQFF.

This clonotype was recorded a few times. This rearrangement joins TRBV7-2 to TRBJ2-5, with 7 bases that match TRBD2. The V gene's germline CDR1 is SGHTA and CDR2 FQGNSA. The CDR3 length is 15 residues. Trimming cost V 0 bases and J 4 bases; bases outside gene matches: 5. CDR3 residues: CASSLAAAGTETQYF. Written as DNA, the CDR3 is TGTGCCAGCAGCTTAGCCGCAGCGGGAACAGAGACCCAGTACTTC. The full variable domain, completed using reference TRBV7-2 and TRBJ2-5, is GAGVSQSPSNKVTEKGKDVELRCDPISGHTALYWYRQSLGQGLEFLIYFQGNSAPDKSGLPSDRFSAERTGGSVSTLTIQRTQQEDSAVYLCASSLAAAGTETQYFGPGTRLLVL.

This clonotype was counted only a few times. This chain joins TRBV5-1 and TRBJ2-1; D may be TRBD2 (6 bases). V gave up 0 bases and J gave up 1 base, with 8 bases separating them. The CDR3 is 15 residues long. Germline V gene lookup returns CDR1 SGHRS and CDR2 YFSETQ. The CDR3 protein is CASSLEGTSYNEQFF. CDR3 bases: TGCGCCAGCAGCTTGGAAGGGACTTCCTACAATGAGCAGTTCTTC.

The genes are TRBV20-1 and TRBJ2-3; 9 positions agree with TRBD1. The germline gives CDR1 DFQATT, CDR2 SNEGSKA (reference sequence). The CDR3 covers 14 residues. V was pared by 5 bases and J by 4 bases, with 7 bases of the junction left unmatched. The CDR3 reads CSAPGTGWPDTQYF. The CDR3 region has the DNA TGCAGTGCTCCCGGGACAGGGTGGCCAGATACGCAGTATTTT.

V gene TRBV7-9 combines with J gene TRBJ2-5, with 10 bases fitting TRBD1. The CDR3 runs 15 residues. Germline CDR1 and CDR2: SEHNR and FQNEAQ (reference sequence). The V and J ends lost 5 bases and 5 bases, in that order; junction bases with no gene match: 8. The CDR3 reads CASSLRQGALETQYF. CDR3 DNA sequence: TGTGCCAGCAGCCTGAGACAGGGGGCTTTGGAGACCCAGTACTTC.